What follows are 22 T cell receptor beta chains derived from one specimen sequenced in a study of blood T cell repertoires in COVID-19. Measured with immunoSEQ multiplex PCR; TCRdb has only the in-frame clones, and not every one. Found here are a few hundred thousand clones, around 89% of them singletons; the top ten hold about 0.8%. Input material: peripheral blood. These TCRs come from a man aged 25 to 40 with acute or convalescent COVID-19.

This clone was picked up one time. This chain connects TRBV5-1 to TRBJ1-2; 9 positions agree with TRBD1. CDR3 length equals 14 residues. Germline CDR1 reads SGHRS; CDR2 reads YFSETQ. With V trimmed by 6 bases and J by 6 bases, 9 bases remained unmatched. The CDR3 DNA reads as TGCGCCAGCACCCTATTCACAGGGGGCCATGGCTACACCTTC. It translates to CASTLFTGGHGYTF.

The rearrangement joins TRBV9 to TRBJ2-3; tentative D call: TRBD1 (5 bases). The CDR3 runs to 15 residues. Germline values: CDR1 SGDLS, CDR2 YYNGEE. The V end was cut by 1 base, the J end by 0 bases, with 9 bases between. CDR3 region: CASSVLPGSTDTQYF. The CDR3 region has the DNA TGTGCCAGCAGCGTACTCCCAGGGAGCACAGATACGCAGTATTTT.

This clone was recorded a few times. This chain uses TRBV2 with TRBJ1-2; 8 bases match TRBD1. The CDR3 spans 15 residues. V lost 6 bases to trimming and J lost 5 bases; unmatched junction nucleotides: 11. The germline gives CDR1 SNHLY, CDR2 FYNNEI. The CDR3 DNA reads TGTGCCAGCAGACCCGCCGGGACAGGCTTTTATGGCTACACCTTC. This gives the protein CASRPAGTGFYGYTF.

V usage is TRBV6-6 and J usage is TRBJ1-1; D uncertain. Germline CDR1 reads MNHNY; CDR2 reads SVGAGI (reference sequence). This CDR3 comprises 16 residues. V lost 4 bases and J 6 bases, leaving 21 bases between the germline ends. The CDR3, as DNA: TGTGCCAGCAGTTCCCCTGTTTGGGAGGGTGCCGCTGAAGCTTTCTTT. Translation: CASSSPVWEGAAEAFF.

The genes are TRBV5-1 and TRBJ2-7, with 8 bases lining up with TRBD1. The CDR3 contains 15 residues. J lost 4 bases, V lost 0 bases, and 6 bases had no gene match. The germline V gene has CDR1 SGHRS and CDR2 YFSETQ. For the CDR3, the DNA is TGCGCCAGCAGCTTGGGACAGGGGAGGCCTTACGAGCAGTACTTC. Its protein product is CASSLGQGRPYEQYF.

Here the CDR3 DNA reads TGTGCCAGCAGCCCAGGGGGGACTAGACTCAATGAGCAGTTCTTC. Protein sequence: CASSPGGTRLNEQFF. The chain has TRBV6-5 and TRBJ2-1, with TRBD2 as a possible D gene (8 bases). The germline gives CDR1 MNHEY, CDR2 SVGAGI. V was cut by 6 bases and J by 6 bases, with 18 bases left in between. The CDR3 extends over 15 amino acids.

A single count supports this clone. This chain links TRBV6-5 with TRBJ2-3, with 9 nucleotides matching TRBD2. The CDR3 is made up of 14 amino acids. CDR1 and CDR2 (germline): MNHEY, SVGAGI. After removal of 11 bases from V and 3 bases from J, the junction contained 9 bases not matched to a gene. In DNA form, the CDR3 reads TGTGCCGCTAAGGAGGGACTAGCAACAGATACGCAGTATTTT. Protein product: CAAKEGLATDTQYF.

V is TRBV5-1 and J is TRBJ2-5; D perhaps matches TRBD2 (7 bases). V gave up 2 bases and J gave up 5 bases, with 13 bases separating them. In germline, CDR1 is SGHRS, CDR2 YFSETQ. The CDR3 runs 14 residues. CDR3 sequence: CASSFQGREETQYF. The CDR3 coding sequence is TGCGCCAGCAGCTTCCAGGGGAGGGAGGAGACCCAGTACTTC.

This chain joins TRBV11-1 and TRBJ2-5, with a weak D call TRBD1 (6 bases). Germline V gene lookup returns CDR1 SGHAT and CDR2 FQDESV (reference sequence). V was clipped by 2 bases and J by 4 bases, with 11 bases between them. The CDR3 contains 14 residues. Written as DNA, the CDR3 is TGTGCCAGCAGCTTAAACAGGGTAGGAGAGACCCAGTACTTC. Amino acid sequence: CASSLNRVGETQYF.

The genes are TRBV7-3 and TRBJ2-3; 8 bases map to TRBD2. The V and J ends lost 0 bases and 2 bases, in that order; junction bases with no gene match: 10. The germline V gene has CDR1 SGHTA and CDR2 FQGTGA. The CDR3 runs to 18 residues. This chain's CDR3 is CASSLTAGGGGNTDTQYF. CDR3 sequence (DNA): TGTGCCAGCAGCTTAACGGCGGGAGGTGGAGGGAACACAGATACGCAGTATTTT.

V and J are TRBV28 and TRBJ2-5; D possibly corresponds to TRBD2 (7 bases). This CDR3 spans 15 amino acids. The germline V gene encodes CDR1 MDHEN and CDR2 SYDVKM. Trimming took 4 bases from V and 5 from J, leaving 17 bases between them. The CDR3: CASSSRGGARETQYF. The CDR3 DNA sequence: TGTGCCAGCAGTTCCAGAGGGGGGGCACGGGAGACCCAGTACTTC.

The chain combines TRBV7-2 with TRBJ1-3, with a weak D call TRBD1 (6 bases). This CDR3 contains 15 residues. V lost 5 bases to trimming and J lost 4 bases, with 15 bases between them. Looked up from germline, CDR1 is SGHTA and CDR2 is FQGNSA. The CDR3 loop is CASSRGRTGGNTIYF. CDR3 coding DNA: TGTGCCAGCAGCCGGGGAAGAACAGGGGGAAACACCATATATTTT.

The rearrangement uses TRBV2 and TRBJ2-6; TRBD1 agrees at 12 bases. V lost 6 bases and J lost 4; bases outside the gene matches: 7. Germline V gives CDR1 SNHLY, CDR2 FYNNEI. The CDR3 runs to 17 residues. The CDR3, as DNA: TGTGCCAGCAGCCGGGACAGGGGGCTTTCGGGGGCCAACGTCCTGACTTTC. This gives the protein CASSRDRGLSGANVLTF.

The rearrangement links TRBV9 to TRBJ2-4, with TRBD1 matching 8 bases. J lost 9 bases, V lost 5 bases, and 10 bases had no gene match. CDR3 size: 14 residues. Germline CDR1 reads SGDLS; CDR2 reads YYNGEE. CDR3 nucleotide sequence: TGTGCCAGCAGTCTAGACAGGGGATTATCCATTCAGTACTTC. Its protein is CASSLDRGLSIQYF.

This chain joins TRBV18 and TRBJ2-3, with a weak D call TRBD2 (5 bases). The germline CDR1 and CDR2 sequences are KGHSH and LQKENI. The ends were cut back, 4 bases at V and 4 bases at J, with 12 bases in the middle. The CDR3 runs 14 residues. CDR3 coding DNA: TGTGCCAGCTCACTAACACTAGGGTCAGATACGCAGTATTTT. It yields the protein CASSLTLGSDTQYF.

The chain couples TRBV30 to TRBJ1-6, with D perhaps matching TRBD1 (5 bases). This CDR3 has 14 amino acids. Germline loops: CDR1 GTSNPN, CDR2 SVGIG (reference sequence). The V end was cut by 0 bases, the J end by 11 bases, with 14 bases between. CDR3 in DNA: TGTGCCTGGAGTGTCCGCCGCCCAGGGACACCCCTCCACTTT. Amino acid sequence: CAWSVRRPGTPLHF.

The V call is TRBV7-9, the J call TRBJ1-4; 9 bases line up with TRBD1. The germline V gene encodes CDR1 SEHNR and CDR2 FQNEAQ (reference sequence). The length of the CDR3 is 15 residues. J was trimmed by 8 bases and V by 7 bases; bases with no gene match: 11. The CDR3 loop is CASTRPGQGGEKLFF. CDR3 nucleotide sequence: TGTGCCAGCACCCGGCCGGGACAGGGAGGGGAAAAACTGTTTTTT.

The chain joins TRBV29-1 to TRBJ1-2; D possibly corresponds to TRBD1 (6 bases). Per the germline V gene, CDR1 is SQVTM and CDR2 is ANQGSEA. Trimming stripped 6 bases from V and 2 bases from J, with 22 bases between. This CDR3 region has 16 residues. CDR3: CSVGLRQDEPNYGYTF. The CDR3 DNA reads TGCAGCGTGGGGTTGAGACAGGACGAACCGAACTATGGCTACACCTTC.

The rearrangement uses TRBV28 and TRBJ1-6; D is unresolved. This CDR3 has 14 amino acids. Germline loops: CDR1 MDHEN, CDR2 SYDVKM. V lost 5 bases, J lost 7 bases, and 12 bases lay in between. The CDR3 nucleotides read TGTGCCAGCAGTAGAGCAGGAGGGAATTCACCCCTCCACTTT. Its protein is CASSRAGGNSPLHF. The full variable domain, rest sourced from reference TRBV28 and TRBJ1-6, is DVKVTQSSRYLVKRTGEKVFLECVQDMDHENMFWYRQDPGLGLRLIYFSYDVKMKEKGDIPEGYSVSREKKERFSLILESASTNQTSMYLCASSRAGGNSPLHFGNGTRLTVT.

The rearrangement links TRBV6-6 to TRBJ2-7, with D possibly being TRBD1 (6 bases). The CDR3 extends over 14 amino acids. V was shortened by 2 bases and J by 4 bases, with 12 bases between the two germline ends. Germline V gives CDR1 MNHNY, CDR2 SVGAGI (reference sequence). The CDR3 DNA is TGTGCCAGCAGTTACCAGGGGATTCCGTACGAGCAGTACTTC. This codes for CASSYQGIPYEQYF.

V usage is TRBV18 and J usage is TRBJ1-6, with 7 bases matching TRBD1. The CDR3 loop spans 16 amino acids. CDR1 and CDR2 (germline): KGHSH, LQKENI. Trimming removed 6 bases from V and 5 bases from J; junction bases left unmatched: 10. CDR3 protein: CASSPLPGQNNSPLHF. The CDR3 DNA sequence: TGTGCCAGCTCCCCGTTACCGGGACAGAATAATTCACCCCTCCACTTT. The full variable domain, rest sourced from reference TRBV18 and TRBJ1-6, is NAGVMQNPRHLVRRRGQEARLRCSPMKGHSHVYWYRQLPEEGLKFMVYLQKENIIDESGMPKERFSAEFPKEGPSILRIQQVVRGDSAAYFCASSPLPGQNNSPLHFGNGTRLTVT.

The rearrangement links TRBV7-3 to TRBJ2-3; 9 positions match TRBD2. V shed 1 base and J 4 bases; nucleotides not matched to a gene: 12. CDR1 is SGHTA and CDR2 is FQGTGA in the germline V gene. The CDR3 runs to 18 residues. CDR3 nucleotide sequence: TGTGCCAGCAGCTTAATAGCTAGCGGGGCTATAAGGGCAGATACGCAGTATTTT. It is translated as CASSLIASGAIRADTQYF. The variable domain in full, with the rest retrieved from reference TRBV7-3 and TRBJ2-3, is GAGVSQTPSNKVTEKGKYVELRCDPISGHTALYWYRQSLGQGPEFLIYFQGTGAADDSGLPNDRFFAVRPEGSVSTLKIQRTERGDSAVYLCASSLIASGAIRADTQYFGPGTRLTVL.